This T cell receptor (beta chain) came from a study of T cells in Graves' hyperthyroidism and ophthalmopathy. Broader study findings: The majority of expanded thyroid clonotypes above 0.001 also appeared in blood.

RNA transcripts were the template for amplifying TCR beta CDR3 regions. The TCR CDR3 was amplified in a first-round RT-PCR using the HTBI primer set. TCRdb fed the multiplex PCR reads into MiXCR, producing one record per CDR3 protein. The sample lists over 700,000 distinct CDR3 sequences, roughly 40% occurring once. Deletions cut 0 bases from V and 0 bases from J, with 7 bases between. The CDR3 extends over 15 amino acids. From germline, CDR1 is SGDLS and CDR2 YYNGEE. There are many counts of this clonotype. Its antigen is unidentified. Patients having uncontrolled infection, another autoimmune disease, pregnancy or lactation were not included.

The origin of this receptor is a man younger than 35 with Graves' hyperthyroidism. The sample comprised blood. This chain links TRBV9 with TRBJ1-3; D not resolved. CDR3 sequence: CASSVDTFSGNTIYF. CDR3 nucleotides: TGTGCCAGCAGCGTAGACACCTTCTCTGGAAACACCATATATTTT.